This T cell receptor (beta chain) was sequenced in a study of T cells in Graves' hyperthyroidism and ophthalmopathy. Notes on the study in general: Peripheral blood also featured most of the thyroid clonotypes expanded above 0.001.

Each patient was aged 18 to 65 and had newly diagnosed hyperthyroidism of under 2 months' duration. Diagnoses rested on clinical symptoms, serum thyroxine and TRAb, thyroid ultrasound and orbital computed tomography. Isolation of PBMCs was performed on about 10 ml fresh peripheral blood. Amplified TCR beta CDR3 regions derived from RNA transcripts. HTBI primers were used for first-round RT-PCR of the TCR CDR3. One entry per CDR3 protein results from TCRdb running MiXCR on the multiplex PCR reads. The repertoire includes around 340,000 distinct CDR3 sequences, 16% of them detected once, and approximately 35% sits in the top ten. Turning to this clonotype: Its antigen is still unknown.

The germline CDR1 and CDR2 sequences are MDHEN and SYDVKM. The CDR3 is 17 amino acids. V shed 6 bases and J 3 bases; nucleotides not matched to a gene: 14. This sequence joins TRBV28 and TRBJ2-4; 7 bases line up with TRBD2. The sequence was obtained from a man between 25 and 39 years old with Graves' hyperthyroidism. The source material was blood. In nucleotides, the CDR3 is TGTGCCAGCAGCCGCGGATTGGGGGGGGTAGGCAAAAACATTCAGTACTTC. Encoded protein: CASSRGLGGVGKNIQYF.